What follows are 26 T cell receptor beta chains derived from one specimen sequenced in a study of early T cells in non-severe SARS-CoV-2 infection. TCRdb called the 5' RACE reads again in MiXCR, with one record for every CDR3 protein. This repertoire shows tens of thousands of distinct CDR3 sequences, roughly 12% found once; its top ten account for more than 10%. Material: whole blood, obtained at baseline. The receptor source for this set is an adult who was a healthcare worker with PCR-confirmed SARS-CoV-2 infection or an uninfected control (not recorded which).

J is TRBJ2-3 and V is TRBV7-8; D gene ambiguous. The CDR3 loop spans 14 amino acids. V lost 1 base, J lost 4 bases, and 9 bases lay in between. CDR1 SGHVS and CDR2 FQNEAQ come from the germline V gene. CDR3: CASSLVGRADTQYF. The DNA of the CDR3 is TGTGCCAGCAGCTTAGTGGGAAGGGCAGATACGCAGTATTTT. The variable domain in full, with the rest retrieved from reference TRBV7-8 and TRBJ2-3, is GAGVSQSPRYKVAKRGQDVALRCDPISGHVSLFWYQQALGQGPEFLTYFQNEAQLDKSGLPSDRFFAERPEGSVSTLKIQRTQQEDSAVYLCASSLVGRADTQYFGPGTRLTVL.

This clonotype has just a few counts. This sequence joins TRBV20-1 and TRBJ2-1, with 9 positions matching TRBD2. The trim removed 3 bases at V and 2 bases at J, leaving 8 bases unmatched. Germline CDR1 is DFQATT and CDR2 is SNEGSKA (reference sequence). CDR3 length: 16 amino acids. DNA of the CDR3: TGCAGTGCTAGTGTTTTGGCGGGGGGGACCTACAATGAGCAGTTCTTC. Translated, it gives CSASVLAGGTYNEQFF.

This clonotype was seen only a few times. This sequence joins TRBV5-6 and TRBJ1-2; no definite D call. V was shortened by 6 bases and J by 5 bases, with 11 bases between the two germline ends. The CDR3 totals 12 residues. From germline, CDR1 is SGHDT and CDR2 YYEEEE. The CDR3 region is CASTHSSYGYTF. The CDR3 DNA sequence: TGTGCCAGCACCCACTCCTCTTATGGCTACACCTTC.

This clonotype was counted ten times or more. CDR3 sequence (DNA): TGCGCCAGCAGCCAAGGAGCTCCCGGACAGAGAATAAATACGCAGTATTTT. As protein: CASSQGAPGQRINTQYF. The J gene is TRBJ2-3, the V gene TRBV4-1; the D gene is possibly TRBD1 (6 bases). Germline V gene lookup returns CDR1 MGHRA and CDR2 YSYEKL. The germline V and J ends were trimmed by 1 base and 7 bases, with 21 bases remaining between them. This CDR3 comprises 17 residues.

This clonotype was counted between two and nine times. The rearrangement links TRBV7-3 to TRBJ1-2; no clear D gene. The V and J ends lost 4 bases and 0 bases respectively, with 12 bases between them. There are 15 residues in the CDR3. Per the germline V gene, CDR1 is SGHTA and CDR2 is FQGTGA. As DNA, the CDR3 is TGTGCCAGCAGCTCTGATGGGAGATCTAACTATGGCTACACCTTC. This sequence encodes CASSSDGRSNYGYTF.

This clonotype was counted between two and nine times. The chain has TRBV4-3 and TRBJ1-6; the D gene is possibly TRBD1 (5 bases). The CDR3 is 19 amino acids. V dropped 0 bases and J dropped 7 bases, with 22 bases sitting between them. Germline V CDR1 and CDR2: LGHNA, YSLEER. The CDR3 DNA reads TGCGCCAGCAGCCAAGACATCCTTAGCAGGGCCTTGGGGAATTCACCCCTCCACTTT. This codes for CASSQDILSRALGNSPLHF.

The chain combines TRBV11-1 with TRBJ2-5; TRBD2 matches 8 bases. The CDR3 is 14 amino acids. V was pared by 5 bases and J by 4 bases, with 6 bases of the junction left unmatched. The germline gives CDR1 SGHAT, CDR2 FQDESV (reference sequence). As DNA, the CDR3 is TGTGCCAGCAGCCTTAACGCGGGGGGAGAGACCCAGTACTTC. Protein product: CASSLNAGGETQYF.

This clonotype was seen a few times. CDR3 nucleotides: TGTGCCAGCAGCTCGGGGAGGGGGGATACGCAGTATTTT. This translates into CASSSGRGDTQYF. The V and J genes are TRBV7-7 and TRBJ2-3; possible D gene TRBD2, 7 bases. V dropped 4 bases and J dropped 6 bases, with 11 bases sitting between them. The CDR3 runs to 13 residues. Germline values: CDR1 SSHAT, CDR2 FNYEAQ (reference sequence).

In the case of this clonotype: This may be a read error, as it is one base from a much larger clone. The chain has TRBV6-6 and TRBJ1-1; D call uncertain. The CDR3 totals 16 residues. Germline assignment: CDR1 MNHNY and CDR2 SVGAGI (reference sequence). The CDR3 is CASSNSILVRVREAFF. The CDR3 DNA follows: TGTGCCAGCAGTAACTCGATATTAGTAAGAGTCCGTGAAGCTTTCTTT.

This chain uses TRBV10-2 with TRBJ2-6; D not resolved. V lost 6 bases and J 0 bases, leaving 6 bases between the germline ends. This CDR3 contains 14 residues. The germline gives CDR1 WSHSY, CDR2 SAAADI. CDR3 region: CASRAFSGANVLTF. CDR3 coding DNA: TGCGCCAGCAGGGCCTTCTCTGGGGCCAACGTCCTGACTTTC.

The rearrangement uses TRBV27 and TRBJ1-6, with TRBD1 matching over 9 bases. Germline CDR1 is MNHEY and CDR2 is SMNVEV (reference sequence). This CDR3 is built from 14 residues. Unmatched junction bases numbered 4, after V lost 4 bases and J lost 9 bases. The CDR3 protein is CASSSGTGPSPLHF. CDR3 DNA: TGTGCCAGCAGTTCCGGGACAGGGCCTTCACCCCTCCACTTT.

In this sample, this clonotype turned up a few times. The rearrangement links TRBV29-1 to TRBJ2-3, with 10 nucleotides matching TRBD1. Per the germline V gene, CDR1 is SQVTM and CDR2 is ANQGSEA. With 6 bases clipped from V and 7 bases from J, the junction kept 13 bases outside the gene matches. The CDR3 loop spans 15 amino acids. CDR3 region: CSVKPDRGPPNTQYF. CDR3 nucleotides: TGCAGCGTGAAACCCGACAGGGGGCCGCCGAATACGCAGTATTTT.

The V call is TRBV29-1, the J call TRBJ1-1; 9 nucleotides agree with TRBD1. Germline V lookup: CDR1 SQVTM, CDR2 ANQGSEA. This CDR3 contains 12 residues. V was pared by 4 bases and J by 5 bases, with 2 bases of the junction left unmatched. The CDR3 DNA follows: TGCAGCGTTGGGACAGGGGAGACTGAAGCTTTCTTT. Protein: CSVGTGETEAFF. Supplemented by reference TRBV29-1 and TRBJ1-1, the full variable domain reads SAVISQKPSRDICQRGTSLTIQCQVDSQVTMMFWYRQQPGQSLTLIATANQGSEATYESGFVIDKFPISRPNLTFSTLTVSNMSPEDSSIYLCSVGTGETEAFFGQGTRLTVV.

In its sample, this clonotype was seen a few times. The J gene is TRBJ2-1, the V gene TRBV6-2 or TRBV6-3; D is uncertain. Germline CDR1 is MNHEY and CDR2 is SVGEGT. V lost 7 bases and J 2 bases, leaving 12 bases between the germline ends. This CDR3 region has 14 residues. The CDR3 sequence is CASNWNSPYNEQFF. The DNA of the CDR3 is TGTGCCAGCAATTGGAACAGTCCCTACAATGAGCAGTTCTTC.

This clonotype has a handful of counts. The chain combines TRBV4-2 with TRBJ2-1, with no clear D. The CDR3 is 14 residues long. Trimming removed 0 bases from V and 8 bases from J, with 11 bases in between. Per germline, CDR1 LGHNA and CDR2 YNFKEQ. CDR3 region: CASSQDGVLDEQFF. CDR3 nucleotides: TGTGCCAGCAGCCAAGATGGGGTTTTGGATGAGCAGTTCTTC.

V usage is TRBV28 and J usage is TRBJ2-7; 8 bases are a match to TRBD2. The ends lost 5 bases at V and 3 bases at J; junction bases unmatched: 6. Per germline, CDR1 MDHEN and CDR2 SYDVKM. The CDR3 consists of 14 residues. The CDR3, as DNA: TGTGCCAGCAGTCCCTTAGCGGGGTTCTACGAGCAGTACTTC. Its protein product is CASSPLAGFYEQYF.

The chain couples TRBV7-2 to TRBJ2-5; D is undetermined. Deletions cut 3 bases from V and 9 bases from J, with 11 bases between. The CDR3 covers 12 residues. Germline CDR1 and CDR2: SGHTA and FQGNSA. The CDR3 region is CASSFGVRAQYF. Here the CDR3 DNA reads TGTGCCAGCAGCTTTGGAGTACGGGCCCAGTACTTC.

In this sample, this clonotype turned up a few times. The CDR3 here is CSAGTSGVSYQETQYF. CDR3 nucleotide sequence: TGCAGTGCCGGGACTAGCGGGGTCTCGTACCAAGAGACCCAGTACTTC. The chain employs TRBV20-1 and TRBJ2-5, with 13 bases matching TRBD2. CDR3 length equals 16 residues. Germline assignment: CDR1 DFQATT and CDR2 SNEGSKA (reference sequence). The trim removed 6 bases at V and 0 bases at J, leaving 7 bases unmatched.

V usage is TRBV7-9 and J usage is TRBJ2-1; TRBD2 agrees at 8 bases. The length of the CDR3 is 17 residues. The V segment lost 0 bases and the J segment 4 bases; nucleotides outside the gene matches: 8. Germline V gene lookup returns CDR1 SEHNR and CDR2 FQNEAQ (reference sequence). The CDR3: CASSLASTSGKYNEQFF. The CDR3 coding sequence is TGTGCCAGCAGCTTAGCCTCCACTAGCGGAAAGTACAATGAGCAGTTCTTC.

The chain joins TRBV4-2 to TRBJ2-5, with 10 bases matching TRBD2. V dropped 0 bases and J dropped 3; count of bases not matched to a gene: 1. The CDR3 has 15 amino acids. The germline V gene has CDR1 LGHNA and CDR2 YNFKEQ. The DNA for the CDR3 is TGTGCCAGCAGCCAAGAAGGGACTAGCGAAGAGACCCAGTACTTC. Translating it yields CASSQEGTSEETQYF.

The chain carries TRBV18 and TRBJ2-5; 9 positions match TRBD1. The CDR3 totals 14 residues. The germline CDR1 and CDR2 sequences are KGHSH and LQKENI. The V and J ends lost 10 bases and 5 bases, in that order; junction bases with no gene match: 11. The CDR3: CANAKQGADETQYF. CDR3 coding DNA: TGTGCCAACGCCAAACAGGGGGCGGATGAGACCCAGTACTTC.

This clonotype showed up many times. The V and J genes are TRBV3-1 and TRBJ2-7; no reliable D call. This CDR3 is built from 13 residues. Trimming removed 3 bases from V and 3 bases from J, with 9 bases in between. CDR1 is LGHDT and CDR2 is YNNKEL in the germline V gene (reference sequence). The CDR3 region has the DNA TGTGCCAGCAGCCATGACCGAATCTACGAGCAGTACTTC. It encodes CASSHDRIYEQYF.

This chain joins TRBV24-1 and TRBJ2-7; no clear D gene. The CDR3 is made up of 11 amino acids. V was shortened by 8 bases and J by 1 base, with 5 bases between the two germline ends. Germline V gene sequence: CDR1 KGHDR, CDR2 SFDVKD. DNA for the CDR3: TGTGCCACCACCAGGTCCTACGAGCAGTACTTC. Amino acids: CATTRSYEQYF.

Remarks on this clonotype: The germline gene is not matched at one end of the junction; a read error may be the cause. This chain links TRBV6-5 with TRBJ2-3; D assignment may be TRBD1 or TRBD2 (5 bases each). CDR3 length: 15 amino acids. CDR1 is MNHEY, CDR2 SVGAGI, per germline. The CDR3 DNA is TGTGCCAGCAGTTACTCGAAGCCCGGGGCAGATACGCGGTATTTT. As protein: CASSYSKPGADTRYF.

The chain uses TRBV19 and TRBJ2-3, with D unclear. The V gene's germline CDR1 is LNHDA and CDR2 SQIVND (reference sequence). Trimming left V 0 bases short and J 5 bases short, with 6 bases between. The CDR3 runs 13 residues. The CDR3 sequence is CASSIDVGDTQYF. CDR3 DNA sequence: TGTGCCAGTAGTATAGATGTTGGAGATACGCAGTATTTT.

This clonotype was detected ten times or more. The J gene is TRBJ1-1, the V gene TRBV7-3, with 8 bases that match TRBD1. This CDR3 is 14 amino acids long. V gave up 5 bases and J gave up 6 bases; unmatched junction bases: 8. The V gene's germline CDR1 is SGHTA and CDR2 FQGTGA. The CDR3 here is CASSTTRQGSEAFF. The CDR3 DNA reads TGTGCCAGCAGCACTACGCGACAGGGGTCTGAAGCTTTCTTT.